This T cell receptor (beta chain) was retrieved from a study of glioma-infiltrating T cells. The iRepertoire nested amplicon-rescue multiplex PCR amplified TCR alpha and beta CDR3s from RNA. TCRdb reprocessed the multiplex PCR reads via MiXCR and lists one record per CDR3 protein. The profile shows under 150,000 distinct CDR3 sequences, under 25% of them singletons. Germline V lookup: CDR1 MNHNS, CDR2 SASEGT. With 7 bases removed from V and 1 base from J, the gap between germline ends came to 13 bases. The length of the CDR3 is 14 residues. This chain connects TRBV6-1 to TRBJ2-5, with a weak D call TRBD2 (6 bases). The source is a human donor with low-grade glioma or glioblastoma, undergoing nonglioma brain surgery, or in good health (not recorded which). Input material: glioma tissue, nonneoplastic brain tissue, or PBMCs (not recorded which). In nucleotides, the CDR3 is TGTGCCAGCAAACCGGGACTCAGCCAAGAGACCCAGTACTTC. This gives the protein CASKPGLSQETQYF.